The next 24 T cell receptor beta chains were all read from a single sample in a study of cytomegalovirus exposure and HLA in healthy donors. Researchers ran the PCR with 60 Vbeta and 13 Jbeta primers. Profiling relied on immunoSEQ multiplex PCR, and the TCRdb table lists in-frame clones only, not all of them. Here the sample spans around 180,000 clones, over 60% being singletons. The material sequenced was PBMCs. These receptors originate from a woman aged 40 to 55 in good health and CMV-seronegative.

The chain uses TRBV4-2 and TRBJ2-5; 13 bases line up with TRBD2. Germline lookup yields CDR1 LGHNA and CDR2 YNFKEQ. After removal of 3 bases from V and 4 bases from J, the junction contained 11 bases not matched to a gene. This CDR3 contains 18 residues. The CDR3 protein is CASSQELAGGPSRETQYF. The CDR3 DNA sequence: TGTGCCAGCAGCCAGGAACTAGCGGGAGGGCCCTCGAGAGAGACCCAGTACTTC.

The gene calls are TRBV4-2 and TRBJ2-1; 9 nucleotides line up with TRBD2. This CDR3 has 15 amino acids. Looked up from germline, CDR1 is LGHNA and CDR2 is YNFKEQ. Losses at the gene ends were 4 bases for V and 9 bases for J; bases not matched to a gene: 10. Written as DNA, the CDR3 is TGTGCCAGCAGCCGGACGGCTAGCGGGAAATCTGAGCAGTTCTTC. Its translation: CASSRTASGKSEQFF.

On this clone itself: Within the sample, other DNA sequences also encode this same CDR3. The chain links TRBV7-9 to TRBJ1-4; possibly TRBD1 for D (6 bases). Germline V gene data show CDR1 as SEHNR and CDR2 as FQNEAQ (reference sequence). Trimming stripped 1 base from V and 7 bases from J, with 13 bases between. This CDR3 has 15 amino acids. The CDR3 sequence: CASSLEARGTEKLFF. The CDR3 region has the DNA TGTGCCAGCAGCTTAGAGGCCAGGGGTACTGAAAAACTGTTTTTT.

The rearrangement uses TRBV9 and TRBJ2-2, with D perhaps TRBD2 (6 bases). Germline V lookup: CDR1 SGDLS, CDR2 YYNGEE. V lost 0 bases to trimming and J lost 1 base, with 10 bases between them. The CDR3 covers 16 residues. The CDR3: CASSVEVGGNTGELFF. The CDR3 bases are TGTGCCAGCAGCGTAGAGGTGGGAGGGAACACCGGGGAGCTGTTTTTT.

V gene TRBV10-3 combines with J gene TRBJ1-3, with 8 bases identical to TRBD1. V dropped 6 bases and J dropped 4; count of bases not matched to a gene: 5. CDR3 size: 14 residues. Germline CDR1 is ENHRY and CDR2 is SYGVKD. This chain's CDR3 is CAIRSDRVGNTIYF. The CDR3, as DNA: TGTGCCATCAGATCGGACAGGGTCGGAAACACCATATATTTT.

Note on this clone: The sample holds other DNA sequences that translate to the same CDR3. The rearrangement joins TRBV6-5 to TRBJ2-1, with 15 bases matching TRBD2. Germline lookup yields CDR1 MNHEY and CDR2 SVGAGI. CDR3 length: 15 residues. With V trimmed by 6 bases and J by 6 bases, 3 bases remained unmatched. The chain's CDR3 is CASRRTSGRANEQFF. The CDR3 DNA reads TGTGCCAGCAGACGGACTAGCGGGAGGGCCAATGAGCAGTTCTTC.

DNA for the CDR3: TGTGCCACCAGCAGAGATAATTTCAATGAGCAGTTCTTC. Protein: CATSRDNFNEQFF. The gene calls are TRBV15 and TRBJ2-1; D ambiguous. This CDR3 comprises 13 residues. CDR1 is LNHNV and CDR2 is YYDKDF in the germline V gene (reference sequence). The V end was cut by 0 bases, the J end by 6 bases, with 6 bases between.

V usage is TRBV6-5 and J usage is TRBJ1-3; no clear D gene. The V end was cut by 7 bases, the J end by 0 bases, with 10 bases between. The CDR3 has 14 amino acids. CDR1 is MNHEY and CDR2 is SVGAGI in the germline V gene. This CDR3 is CASKQAISGNTIYF. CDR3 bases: TGTGCCAGCAAGCAGGCGATCTCTGGAAACACCATATATTTT.

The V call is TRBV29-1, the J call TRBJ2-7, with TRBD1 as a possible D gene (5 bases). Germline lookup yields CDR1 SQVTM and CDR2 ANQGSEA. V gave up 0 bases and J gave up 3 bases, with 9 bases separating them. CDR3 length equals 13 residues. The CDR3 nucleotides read TGCAGCGTTGAAGAGCAGGGCCGCTACGAGCAGTACTTC. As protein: CSVEEQGRYEQYF.

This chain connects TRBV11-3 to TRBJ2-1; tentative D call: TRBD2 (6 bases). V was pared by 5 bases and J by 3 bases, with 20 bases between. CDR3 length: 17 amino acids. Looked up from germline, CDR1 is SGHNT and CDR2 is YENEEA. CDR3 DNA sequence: TGTGCCAGCAGCCCACAGGTGGGTAGCGGAAACTACAATGAGCAGTTCTTC. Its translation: CASSPQVGSGNYNEQFF.

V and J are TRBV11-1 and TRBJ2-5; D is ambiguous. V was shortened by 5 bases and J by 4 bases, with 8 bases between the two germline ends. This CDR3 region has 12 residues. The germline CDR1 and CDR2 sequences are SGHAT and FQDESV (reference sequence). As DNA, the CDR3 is TGTGCCAGCAGCCTCTCCCGAGAGACCCAGTACTTC. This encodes CASSLSRETQYF.

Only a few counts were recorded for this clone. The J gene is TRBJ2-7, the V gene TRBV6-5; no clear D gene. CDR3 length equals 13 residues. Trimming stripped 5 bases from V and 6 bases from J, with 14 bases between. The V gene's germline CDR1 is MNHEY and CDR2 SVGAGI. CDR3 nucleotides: TGTGCCAGCAGTGAAATTCTGGGCAGCGAGCAGTACTTC. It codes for CASSEILGSEQYF.

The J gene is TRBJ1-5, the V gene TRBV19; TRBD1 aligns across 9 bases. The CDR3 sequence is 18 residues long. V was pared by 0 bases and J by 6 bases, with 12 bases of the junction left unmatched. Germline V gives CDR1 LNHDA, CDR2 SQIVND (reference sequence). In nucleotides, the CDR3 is TGTGCCAGTAGTATAGATCGATTAGGGACAGGGATTATTCAGCCCCAGCATTTT. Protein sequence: CASSIDRLGTGIIQPQHF. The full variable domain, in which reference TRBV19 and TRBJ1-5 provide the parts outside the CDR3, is DGGITQSPKYLFRKEGQNVTLSCEQNLNHDAMYWYRQDPGQGLRLIYYSQIVNDFQKGDIAEGYSVSREKKESFPLTVTSAQKNPTAFYLCASSIDRLGTGIIQPQHFGDGTRLSIL.

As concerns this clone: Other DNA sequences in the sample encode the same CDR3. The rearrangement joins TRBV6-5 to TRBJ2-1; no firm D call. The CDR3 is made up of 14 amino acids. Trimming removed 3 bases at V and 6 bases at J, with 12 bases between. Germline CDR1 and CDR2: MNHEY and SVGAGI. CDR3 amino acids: CASSYRRSGNEQFF. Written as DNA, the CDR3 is TGTGCCAGCAGTTATCGACGTTCAGGCAATGAGCAGTTCTTC.

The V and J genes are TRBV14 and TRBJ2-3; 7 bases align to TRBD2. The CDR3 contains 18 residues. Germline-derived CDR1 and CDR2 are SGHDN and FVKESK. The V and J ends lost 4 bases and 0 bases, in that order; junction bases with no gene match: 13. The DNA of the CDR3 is TGTGCCAGCAGCCTCCGCCGGGGGGACGGATTTAGCACAGATACGCAGTATTTT. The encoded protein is CASSLRRGDGFSTDTQYF. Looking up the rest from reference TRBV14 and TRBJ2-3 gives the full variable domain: EAGVTQFPSHSVIEKGQTVTLRCDPISGHDNLYWYRRVMGKEIKFLLHFVKESKQDESGMPNNRFLAERTGGTYSTLKVQPAELEDSGVYFCASSLRRGDGFSTDTQYFGPGTRLTVL.

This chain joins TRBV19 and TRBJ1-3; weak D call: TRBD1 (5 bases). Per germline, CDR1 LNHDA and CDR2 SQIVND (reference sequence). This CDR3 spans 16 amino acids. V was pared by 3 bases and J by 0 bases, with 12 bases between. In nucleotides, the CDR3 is TGTGCCAGTAGTATTAGTTTGGACAACTCTGGAAACACCATATATTTT. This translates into CASSISLDNSGNTIYF.

The chain's CDR3 is CASSSSWGPNYEQYV. CDR3 sequence (DNA): TGTGCCAGCAGCTCAAGTTGGGGGCCCAACTACGAGCAGTACGTC. The chain links TRBV11-2 to TRBJ2-7; tentatively, D is TRBD1 (6 bases). Trimming removed 4 bases from V and 3 bases from J, with 16 bases in between. Germline V gene lookup returns CDR1 SGHAT and CDR2 FQNNGV. This CDR3 contains 15 residues.

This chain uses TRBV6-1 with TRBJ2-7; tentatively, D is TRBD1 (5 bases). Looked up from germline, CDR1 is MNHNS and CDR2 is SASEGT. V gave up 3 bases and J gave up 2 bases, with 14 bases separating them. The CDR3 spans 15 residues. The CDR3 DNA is TGTGCCAGCAGTGAGCAAGCAGGGCGGACCTACGAGCAGTACTTC. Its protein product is CASSEQAGRTYEQYF.

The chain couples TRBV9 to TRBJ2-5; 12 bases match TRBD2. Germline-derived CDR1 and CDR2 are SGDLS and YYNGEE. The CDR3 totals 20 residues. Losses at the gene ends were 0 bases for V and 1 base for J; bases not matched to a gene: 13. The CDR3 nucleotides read TGTGCCAGCAGCGTAGGACGGACTAGCGGGATAGTAAGCGGCCAAGAGACCCAGTACTTC. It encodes CASSVGRTSGIVSGQETQYF. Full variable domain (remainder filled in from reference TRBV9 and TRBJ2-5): DSGVTQTPKHLITATGQRVTLRCSPRSGDLSVYWYQQSLDQGLQFLIQYYNGEERAKGNILERFSAQQFPDLHSELNLSSLELGDSALYFCASSVGRTSGIVSGQETQYFGPGTRLLVL.

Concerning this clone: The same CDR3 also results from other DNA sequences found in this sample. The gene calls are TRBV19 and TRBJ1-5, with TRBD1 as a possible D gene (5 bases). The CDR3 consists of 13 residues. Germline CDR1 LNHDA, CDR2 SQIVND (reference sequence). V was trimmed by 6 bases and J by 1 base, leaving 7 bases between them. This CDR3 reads CASSRQSNQPQHF. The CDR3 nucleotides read TGTGCCAGTAGCAGACAGAGCAATCAGCCCCAGCATTTT.

In nucleotides, the CDR3 is TGTGCCAGCAGTCCGTCCGTGGGGCGGGGTACAGATACGCAGTATTTT. It specifies CASSPSVGRGTDTQYF. V is TRBV6-6 and J is TRBJ2-3; perhaps TRBD2 as D (6 bases). CDR1 is MNHNY, CDR2 SVGAGI, per germline (reference sequence). The CDR3 contains 16 residues. The V and J ends lost 5 bases and 3 bases respectively, with 18 bases between them.

The DNA for the CDR3 is TGTGCCAGCAGCAGCAGACAGGGGGGTTACGAGCAGTACTTC. Translating gives CASSSRQGGYEQYF. The chain has TRBV7-2 and TRBJ2-7; 9 bases agree with TRBD1. CDR3 length: 14 residues. Unmatched junction bases numbered 6, after V lost 5 bases and J lost 4 bases. Germline V CDR1 and CDR2: SGHTA, FQGNSA.

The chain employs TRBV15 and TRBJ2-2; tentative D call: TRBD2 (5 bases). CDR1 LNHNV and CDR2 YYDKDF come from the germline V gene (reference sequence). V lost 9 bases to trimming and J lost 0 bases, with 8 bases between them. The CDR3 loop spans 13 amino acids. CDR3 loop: CATRESNTGELFF. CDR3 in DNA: TGTGCCACGAGGGAATCGAACACCGGGGAGCTGTTTTTT.

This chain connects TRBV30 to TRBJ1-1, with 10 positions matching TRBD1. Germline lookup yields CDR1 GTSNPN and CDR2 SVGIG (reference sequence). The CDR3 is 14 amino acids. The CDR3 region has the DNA TGTGCACTGGACAGGGGGGGGGCGGGAACTGAAGCTTTCTTT. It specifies CALDRGGAGTEAFF.